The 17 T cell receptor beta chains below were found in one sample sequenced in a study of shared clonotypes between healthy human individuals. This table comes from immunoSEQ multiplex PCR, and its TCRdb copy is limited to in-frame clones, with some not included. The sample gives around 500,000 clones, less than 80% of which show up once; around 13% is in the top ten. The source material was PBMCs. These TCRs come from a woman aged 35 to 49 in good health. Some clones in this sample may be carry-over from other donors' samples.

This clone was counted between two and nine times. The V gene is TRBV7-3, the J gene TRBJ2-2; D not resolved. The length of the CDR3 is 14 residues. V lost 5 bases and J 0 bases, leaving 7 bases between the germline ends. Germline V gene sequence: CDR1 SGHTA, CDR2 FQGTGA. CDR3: CASSASANTGELFF. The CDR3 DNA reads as TGTGCCAGCAGCGCAAGCGCGAACACCGGGGAGCTGTTTTTT.

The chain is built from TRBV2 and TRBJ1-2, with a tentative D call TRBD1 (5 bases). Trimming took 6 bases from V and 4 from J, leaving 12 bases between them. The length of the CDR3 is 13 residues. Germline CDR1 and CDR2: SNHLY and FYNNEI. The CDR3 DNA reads TGTGCCAGCAGGGTAGACAGACTCTATGGCTACACCTTC. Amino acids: CASRVDRLYGYTF.

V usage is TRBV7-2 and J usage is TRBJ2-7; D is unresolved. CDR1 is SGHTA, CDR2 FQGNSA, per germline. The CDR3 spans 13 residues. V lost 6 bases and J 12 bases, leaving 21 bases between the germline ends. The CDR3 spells CASSPNTDWVSYF. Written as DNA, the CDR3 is TGTGCCAGCAGTCCAAACACCGACTGGGTCTCGTACTTC.

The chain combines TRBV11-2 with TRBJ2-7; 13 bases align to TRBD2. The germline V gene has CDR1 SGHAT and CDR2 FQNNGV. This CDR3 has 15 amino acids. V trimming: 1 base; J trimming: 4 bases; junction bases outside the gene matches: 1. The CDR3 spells CASSLGTSGSYEQYF. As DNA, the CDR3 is TGTGCCAGCAGCTTAGGGACTAGCGGGAGTTACGAGCAGTACTTC. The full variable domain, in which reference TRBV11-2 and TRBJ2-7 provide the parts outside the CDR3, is EAGVAQSPRYKIIEKRQSVAFWCNPISGHATLYWYQQILGQGPKLLIQFQNNGVVDDSQLPKDRFSAERLKGVDSTLKIQPAKLEDSAVYLCASSLGTSGSYEQYFGPGTRLTVT.

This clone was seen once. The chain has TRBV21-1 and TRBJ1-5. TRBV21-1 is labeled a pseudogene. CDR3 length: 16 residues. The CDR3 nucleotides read TGTGCCAGCAGCAAAGGCGGCAGCCCTTCCAATCAGCCCCAGCATTTT. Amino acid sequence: CASSKGGSPSNQPQHF.

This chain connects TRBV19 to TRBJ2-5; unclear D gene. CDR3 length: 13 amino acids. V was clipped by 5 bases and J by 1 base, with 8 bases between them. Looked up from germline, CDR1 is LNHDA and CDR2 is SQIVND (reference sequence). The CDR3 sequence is CASSSVAQETQYF. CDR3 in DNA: TGTGCCAGTAGTTCGGTCGCCCAAGAGACCCAGTACTTC. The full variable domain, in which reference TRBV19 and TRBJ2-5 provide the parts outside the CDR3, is DGGITQSPKYLFRKEGQNVTLSCEQNLNHDAMYWYRQDPGQGLRLIYYSQIVNDFQKGDIAEGYSVSREKKESFPLTVTSAQKNPTAFYLCASSSVAQETQYFGPGTRLLVL.

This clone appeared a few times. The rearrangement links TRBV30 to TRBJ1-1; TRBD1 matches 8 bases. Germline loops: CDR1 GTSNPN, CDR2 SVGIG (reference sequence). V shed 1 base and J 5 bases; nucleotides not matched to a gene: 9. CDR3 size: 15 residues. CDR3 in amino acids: CAWSDTGGVQTEAFF. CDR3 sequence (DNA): TGTGCCTGGAGTGATACAGGGGGAGTACAAACTGAAGCTTTCTTT.

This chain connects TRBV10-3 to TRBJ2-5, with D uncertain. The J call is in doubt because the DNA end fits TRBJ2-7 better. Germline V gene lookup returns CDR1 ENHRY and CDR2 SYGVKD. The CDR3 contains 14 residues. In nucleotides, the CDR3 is TGTGCCATCAGTGTTAAGGGCCAGCCCTACGAGCAGTACTTC. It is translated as CAISVKGQPYEQYF.

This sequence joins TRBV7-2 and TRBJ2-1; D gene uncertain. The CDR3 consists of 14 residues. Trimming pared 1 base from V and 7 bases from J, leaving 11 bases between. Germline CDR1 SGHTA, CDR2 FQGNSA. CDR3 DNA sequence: TGTGCCAGCAGCTTAGTAAAGGGCAGGAATGAGCAGTTCTTC. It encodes CASSLVKGRNEQFF.

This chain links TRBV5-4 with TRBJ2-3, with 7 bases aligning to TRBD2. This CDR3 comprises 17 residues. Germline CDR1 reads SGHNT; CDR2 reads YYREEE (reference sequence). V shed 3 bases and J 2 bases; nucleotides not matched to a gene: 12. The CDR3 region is CASSSGGSVAVTDTQYF. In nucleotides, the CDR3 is TGTGCCAGCAGCTCGGGGGGTTCGGTAGCGGTCACAGATACGCAGTATTTT. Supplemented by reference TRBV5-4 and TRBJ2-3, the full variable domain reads ETGVTQSPTHLIKTRGQQVTLRCSSQSGHNTVSWYQQALGQGPQFIFQYYREEENGRGNFPPRFSGLQFPNYSSELNVNALELDDSALYLCASSSGGSVAVTDTQYFGPGTRLTVL.

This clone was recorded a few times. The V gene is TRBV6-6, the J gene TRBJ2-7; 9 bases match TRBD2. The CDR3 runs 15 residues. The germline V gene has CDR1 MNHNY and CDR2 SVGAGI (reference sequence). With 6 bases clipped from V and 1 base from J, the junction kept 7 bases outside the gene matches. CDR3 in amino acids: CASSSLAGVSYEQYF. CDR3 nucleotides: TGTGCCAGCAGCTCGTTAGCGGGAGTTTCCTACGAGCAGTACTTC.

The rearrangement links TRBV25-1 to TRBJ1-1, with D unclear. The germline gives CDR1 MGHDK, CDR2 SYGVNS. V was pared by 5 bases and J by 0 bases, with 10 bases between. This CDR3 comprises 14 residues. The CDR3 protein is CASSPIGLNTEAFF. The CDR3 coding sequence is TGTGCCAGCAGTCCAATCGGCCTGAACACTGAAGCTTTCTTT.

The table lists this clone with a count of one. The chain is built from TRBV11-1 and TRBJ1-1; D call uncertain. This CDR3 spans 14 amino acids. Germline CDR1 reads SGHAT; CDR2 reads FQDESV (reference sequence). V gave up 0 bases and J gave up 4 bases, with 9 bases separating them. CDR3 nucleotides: TGTGCCAGCAGCTTAGCTCCGGGAATCACTGAAGCTTTCTTT. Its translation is CASSLAPGITEAFF. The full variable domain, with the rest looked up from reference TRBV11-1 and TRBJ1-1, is EAEVAQSPRYKITEKSQAVAFWCDPISGHATLYWYRQILGQGPELLVQFQDESVVDDSQLPKDRFSAERLKGVDSTLKIQPAELGDSAMYLCASSLAPGITEAFFGQGTRLTVV.

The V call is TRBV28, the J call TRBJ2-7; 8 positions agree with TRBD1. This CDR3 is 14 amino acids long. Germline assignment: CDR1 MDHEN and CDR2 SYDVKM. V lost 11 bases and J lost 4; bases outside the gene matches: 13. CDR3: CASHRAGGLYEQYF. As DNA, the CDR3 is TGTGCCTCCCACAGGGCAGGGGGCTTATACGAGCAGTACTTC.

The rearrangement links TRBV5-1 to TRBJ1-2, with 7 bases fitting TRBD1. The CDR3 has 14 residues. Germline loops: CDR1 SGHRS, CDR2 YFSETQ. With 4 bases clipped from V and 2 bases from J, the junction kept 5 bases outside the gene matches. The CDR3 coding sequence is TGCGCCAGCAGCCTACGGACAGGAAACTATGGCTACACCTTC. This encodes CASSLRTGNYGYTF.

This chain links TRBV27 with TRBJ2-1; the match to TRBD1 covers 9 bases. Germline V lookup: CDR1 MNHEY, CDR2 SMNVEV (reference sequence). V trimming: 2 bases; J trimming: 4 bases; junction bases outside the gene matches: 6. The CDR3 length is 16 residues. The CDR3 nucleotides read TGTGCCAGCAGTTTAAGGGACAGGGTCGCGTACAATGAGCAGTTCTTC. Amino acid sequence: CASSLRDRVAYNEQFF.

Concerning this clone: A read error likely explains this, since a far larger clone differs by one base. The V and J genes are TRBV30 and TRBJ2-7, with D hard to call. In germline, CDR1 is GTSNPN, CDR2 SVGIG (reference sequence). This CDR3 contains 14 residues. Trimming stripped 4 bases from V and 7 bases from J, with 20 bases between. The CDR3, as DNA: TGTGCCTGGACGGTGGTGAGGTTTCAAGGGGAGCAGTACTTC. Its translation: CAWTVVRFQGEQYF.